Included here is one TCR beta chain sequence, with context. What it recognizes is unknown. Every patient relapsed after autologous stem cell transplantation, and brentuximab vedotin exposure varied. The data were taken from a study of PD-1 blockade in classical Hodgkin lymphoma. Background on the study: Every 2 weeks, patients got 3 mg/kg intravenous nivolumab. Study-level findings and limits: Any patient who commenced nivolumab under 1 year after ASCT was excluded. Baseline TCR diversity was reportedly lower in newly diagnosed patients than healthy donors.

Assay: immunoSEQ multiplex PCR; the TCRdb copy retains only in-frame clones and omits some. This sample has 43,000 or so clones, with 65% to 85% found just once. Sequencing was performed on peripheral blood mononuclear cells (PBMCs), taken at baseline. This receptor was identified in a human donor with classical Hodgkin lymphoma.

The DNA for the CDR3 is TGTGCCAGCAGTCCTACAGCTTATGGCTACACCTTC. Translating it yields CASSPTAYGYTF. The chain uses TRBV28 and TRBJ1-2; D remains unclear. CDR3 length: 12 residues. Trimming stripped 5 bases from V and 5 bases from J, with 9 bases between. CDR1 is MDHEN and CDR2 is SYDVKM in the germline V gene.